Following are 18 T cell receptor beta chains from one sample sequenced in a study of glioma-infiltrating T cells. Using RNA template, CDR3s of TCR alpha and beta were amplified with iRepertoire arm-PCR. TCRdb redid the calling of the multiplex PCR reads with MiXCR, one entry per CDR3 protein. Of about 130,000 distinct CDR3 sequences in the sample, about 22% were seen once. The sample taken for sequencing was glioma tissue, nonneoplastic brain tissue, or PBMCs (not recorded which). These receptors all come from a human donor with low-grade glioma or glioblastoma, undergoing nonglioma brain surgery, or in good health (not recorded which).

J is TRBJ1-3 and V is TRBV28; the D is unclear. V was cut by 7 bases and J by 6 bases, with 13 bases left in between. The CDR3 totals 13 residues. Germline loops: CDR1 MDHEN, CDR2 SYDVKM. CDR3 residues: CASIRGIENTIYF. The DNA of the CDR3 is TGTGCCAGCATAAGAGGTATTGAAAACACCATATATTTT.

At least ten counts were recorded for this clonotype. The chain links TRBV20-1 to TRBJ1-2, with 8 positions matching TRBD1. Trimming removed 3 bases from V and 10 bases from J; junction bases left unmatched: 13. CDR3 length equals 14 residues. From germline, CDR1 is DFQATT and CDR2 SNEGSKA (reference sequence). CDR3 region: CSASRPGGDQLYTF. CDR3 DNA sequence: TGCAGTGCTAGCCGCCCAGGGGGCGACCAACTCTACACCTTC.

V gene TRBV2 combines with J gene TRBJ1-5; the D gene is possibly TRBD1 (5 bases). Germline loops: CDR1 SNHLY, CDR2 FYNNEI. CDR3 length: 14 residues. Trimming removed 7 bases from V and 0 bases from J, with 10 bases in between. The CDR3, as DNA: TGTGCCAGCAACCTCAGGGATAGCAATCAGCCCCAGCATTTT. Amino acids: CASNLRDSNQPQHF. The full variable domain, rest sourced from reference TRBV2 and TRBJ1-5, is EPEVTQTPSHQVTQMGQEVILRCVPISNHLYFYWYRQILGQKVEFLVSFYNNEISEKSEIFDDQFSVERPDGSNFTLKIRSTKLEDSAMYFCASNLRDSNQPQHFGDGTRLSIL.

Remarks on this clonotype: This sequence may be a read error, since a much larger clone differs from it by one base. V is TRBV6-1 and J is TRBJ1-4; D is undetermined. The length of the CDR3 is 11 residues. The germline V gene has CDR1 MNHNS and CDR2 SASEGT. The V end lost 8 bases, the J end lost 8 bases, and 9 bases lay between the germline ends. In nucleotides, the CDR3 is TGTGCCAGCCGATATGGCGAAAAACTGTTTTTT. Its translation: CASRYGEKLFF.

This clonotype came up a few times. A read error may account for a junction end that differs from germline. The chain is built from TRBV12-3 or TRBV12-4 and TRBJ1-4, with D possibly TRBD1 on 5 matching bases. The CDR3 runs to 15 residues. CDR3 in DNA: TGTGCCAGCAGTCTAGCGGACACCGAAAATGAAAAACTGTTTTTT. This codes for CASSLADTENEKLFF.

The chain joins TRBV12-3 or TRBV12-4 to TRBJ2-7, with 10 bases fitting TRBD1. V gave up 6 bases and J gave up 5 bases; unmatched junction bases: 10. The CDR3 is 15 amino acids. The CDR3 protein is CASSFRGTGAHEQYV. The CDR3 DNA reads as TGTGCCAGCAGCTTTAGGGGGACAGGGGCCCACGAGCAGTACGTC.

This clonotype has a handful of counts. The chain joins TRBV6-1 to TRBJ1-5, with D tentatively TRBD1 (5 bases). Germline CDR1 is MNHNS and CDR2 is SASEGT. V was pared by 6 bases and J by 0 bases, with 12 bases between. The CDR3 has 15 residues. The CDR3 is CASSQQDYSNQPQHF. The CDR3 DNA is TGTGCCAGCAGCCAACAGGATTATAGCAATCAGCCCCAGCATTTT.

There are a few counts of this clonotype. This chain links TRBV6-1 with TRBJ1-1, with D possibly being TRBD1 (5 bases). V dropped 6 bases and J dropped 0 bases, with 20 bases sitting between them. Per the germline V gene, CDR1 is MNHNS and CDR2 is SASEGT. The length of the CDR3 is 17 residues. CDR3 DNA sequence: TGTGCCAGCAGATCAGGGTCCCTGGCTTACATGAACACTGAAGCTTTCTTT. It is translated as CASRSGSLAYMNTEAFF.

The V call is TRBV29-1, the J call TRBJ1-1, with unresolved D. The CDR3 covers 12 residues. The V gene lost 3 bases and the J gene lost 5 bases, with 10 bases spanning the gap. Germline lookup yields CDR1 SQVTM and CDR2 ANQGSEA. In DNA, the CDR3 is TGCAGCGTTGACCCAGGTGAGACTGAAGCTTTCTTT. Encoded protein: CSVDPGETEAFF.

The chain employs TRBV6-1 and TRBJ2-3; 8 bases are shared with TRBD2. This CDR3 is 14 amino acids long. Germline V CDR1 and CDR2: MNHNS, SASEGT. The J segment lost 3 bases and the V segment lost 5 bases, leaving 4 bases of the junction unmatched. The DNA of the CDR3 is TGTGCCAGCAGTTATCGGGGGGGGACAGATACGCAGTATTTT. Its protein product is CASSYRGGTDTQYF.

This clonotype was counted a few times. J is TRBJ2-7 and V is TRBV14; D is ambiguous. From germline, CDR1 is SGHDN and CDR2 FVKESK. V gave up 0 bases and J gave up 8 bases, with 11 bases separating them. This CDR3 has 13 residues. In nucleotides, the CDR3 is TGTGCCAGCAGCCAAGATCGGCATTGGAAGCAGTACGTC. It translates to CASSQDRHWKQYV.

The table lists this clonotype with a few counts. This chain uses TRBV5-4 with TRBJ2-1, with D hard to call. V was trimmed by 4 bases and J by 0 bases, leaving 11 bases between them. Germline-derived CDR1 and CDR2 are SGHNT and YYREEE (reference sequence). There are 15 residues in the CDR3. In DNA, the CDR3 is TGTGCCAGCAGCCCCTCGGTTAGCTCCTACAATGAGCAGTTCTTC. It specifies CASSPSVSSYNEQFF.

This clonotype was counted ten times or more. The chain recombines TRBV4-2 with TRBJ1-1; D is uncertain. This CDR3 is 14 amino acids long. Germline V gene data show CDR1 as LGHNA and CDR2 as YNFKEQ. V lost 9 bases and J lost 1, with 15 bases in between. The DNA for the CDR3 is TGTGCCAGTCAGCGACACCGCTCGAACACTGAAGCTTTCTTT. Its translation: CASQRHRSNTEAFF.

As for this clonotype: A much larger clone differs by one base, so this may be a read error. The V and J genes are TRBV20-1 and TRBJ1-1, with a weak D call TRBD1 (6 bases). In germline, CDR1 is DFQATT, CDR2 SNEGSKA (reference sequence). Deletions cut 5 bases from V and 0 bases from J, with 13 bases between. The CDR3 is 14 residues long. The CDR3 reads CSARRDTVNTEAFF. CDR3 in DNA: TGCAGTGCTCGGCGGGACACCGTGAACACTGAAGCTTTCTTT.

This clonotype was picked up a small number of times. The chain has TRBV6-1 and TRBJ1-2, with D unclear. Trimming took off 2 bases at V and 4 bases at J, with 14 bases between the two ends. The V gene's germline CDR1 is MNHNS and CDR2 SASEGT. The CDR3 consists of 15 residues. The CDR3 nucleotides read TGTGCCAGCAGTGAATACCAAGAGATCTCCTATGGCTACACCTTC. Its protein product is CASSEYQEISYGYTF.

This chain links TRBV20-1 with TRBJ1-2, with 7 bases that match TRBD1. V lost 0 bases and J lost 3; bases outside the gene matches: 1. The CDR3 length is 13 residues. In germline, CDR1 is DFQATT, CDR2 SNEGSKA (reference sequence). This chain's CDR3 is CSAREGTDYGYTF. Written as DNA, the CDR3 is TGCAGTGCTAGAGAAGGGACAGACTATGGCTACACCTTC.

The gene calls are TRBV20-1 and TRBJ1-5, with D uncertain. This CDR3 has 14 residues. V gave up 1 base and J gave up 0 bases, with 7 bases separating them. Germline V gives CDR1 DFQATT, CDR2 SNEGSKA (reference sequence). The DNA for the CDR3 is TGCAGTGCTAGAGGAGGGAGTAGCAATCAGCCCCAGCATTTT. Protein: CSARGGSSNQPQHF.

This clonotype was counted ten times or more. This chain's CDR3 is CSARSLKIGIYNEQFF. In DNA, the CDR3 is TGCAGTGCTAGATCTTTAAAGATCGGGATTTACAATGAGCAGTTCTTC. The rearrangement uses TRBV20-1 and TRBJ2-1, with D possibly TRBD2 on 5 matching bases. CDR3 length: 16 amino acids. Trimming shortened V by 2 bases and J by 4 bases, and 18 bases separated the two germline ends. CDR1 DFQATT and CDR2 SNEGSKA come from the germline V gene (reference sequence).